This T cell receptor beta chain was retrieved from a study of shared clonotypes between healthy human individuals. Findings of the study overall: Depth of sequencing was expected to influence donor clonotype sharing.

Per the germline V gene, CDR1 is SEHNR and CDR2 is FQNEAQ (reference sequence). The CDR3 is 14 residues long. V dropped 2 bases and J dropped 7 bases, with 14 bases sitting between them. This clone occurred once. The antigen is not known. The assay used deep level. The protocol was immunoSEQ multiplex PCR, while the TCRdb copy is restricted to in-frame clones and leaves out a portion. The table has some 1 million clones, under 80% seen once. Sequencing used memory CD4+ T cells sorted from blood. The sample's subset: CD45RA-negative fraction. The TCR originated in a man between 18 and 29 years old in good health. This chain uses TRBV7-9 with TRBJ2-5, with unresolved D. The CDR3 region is CASSLYVGVGTQYF. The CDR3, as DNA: TGTGCCAGCAGCTTATACGTTGGGGTCGGGACCCAGTACTTC. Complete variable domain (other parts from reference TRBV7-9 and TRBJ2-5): DTGVSQNPRHKITKRGQNVTFRCDPISEHNRLYWYRQTLGQGPEFLTYFQNEAQLEKSRLLSDRFSAERPKGSFSTLEIQRTEQGDSAMYLCASSLYVGVGTQYFGPGTRLLVL.